The text below deals with one T cell receptor (beta chain). Assay used: immunoSEQ multiplex PCR; TCRdb lists only in-frame clones, some missing. Among tens of thousands of clones, under 98% were seen once, and the ten largest hold about 0.26%. This entry comes from a study of technical replicates of blood from a handful of donors. Trimming took 0 bases from V and 1 from J; bases not matched to a gene: 11. CDR3 length: 20 residues. Germline V gives CDR1 LGHNA, CDR2 YNFKEQ. The TCR comes from a human donor in good health. The specimen sequenced was T cells isolated from PBMCs. The J gene is TRBJ2-6, the V gene TRBV4-2; 8 nucleotides line up with TRBD1. In DNA, the CDR3 is TGTGCCAGCAGCCAAGAGGAGCCCGGGACAGGAACGTCTGGGGCCAACGTCCTGACTTTC. It yields the protein CASSQEEPGTGTSGANVLTF.